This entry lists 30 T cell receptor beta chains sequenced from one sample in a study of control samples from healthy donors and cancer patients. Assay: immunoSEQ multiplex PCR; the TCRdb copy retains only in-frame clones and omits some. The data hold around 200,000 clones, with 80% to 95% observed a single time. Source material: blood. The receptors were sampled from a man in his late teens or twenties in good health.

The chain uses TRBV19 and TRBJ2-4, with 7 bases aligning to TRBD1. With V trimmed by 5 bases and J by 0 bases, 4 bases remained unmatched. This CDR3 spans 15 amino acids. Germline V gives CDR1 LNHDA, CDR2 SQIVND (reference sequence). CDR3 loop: CASSRQGLAKNIQYF. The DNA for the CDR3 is TGTGCCAGTAGTCGACAGGGATTAGCCAAAAACATTCAGTACTTC.

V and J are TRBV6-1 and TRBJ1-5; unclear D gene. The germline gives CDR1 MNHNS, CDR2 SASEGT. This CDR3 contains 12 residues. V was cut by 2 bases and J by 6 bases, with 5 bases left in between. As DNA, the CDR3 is TGTGCCAGCAGTGAATGGACTCAGCCCCAGCATTTT. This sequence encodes CASSEWTQPQHF.

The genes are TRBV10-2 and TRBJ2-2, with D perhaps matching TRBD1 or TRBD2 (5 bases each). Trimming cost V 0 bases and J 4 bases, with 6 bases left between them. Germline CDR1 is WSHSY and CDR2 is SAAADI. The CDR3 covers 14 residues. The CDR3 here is CASSESGGTGELFF. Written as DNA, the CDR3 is TGCGCCAGCAGTGAGTCTGGGGGCACCGGGGAGCTGTTTTTT.

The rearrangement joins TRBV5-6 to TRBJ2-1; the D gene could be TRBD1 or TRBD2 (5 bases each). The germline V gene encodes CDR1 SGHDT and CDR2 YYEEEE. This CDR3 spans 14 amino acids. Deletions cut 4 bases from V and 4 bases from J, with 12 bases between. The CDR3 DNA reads TGTGCCAGCAGCCGGGACCAGGCTTACAATGAGCAGTTCTTC. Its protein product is CASSRDQAYNEQFF.

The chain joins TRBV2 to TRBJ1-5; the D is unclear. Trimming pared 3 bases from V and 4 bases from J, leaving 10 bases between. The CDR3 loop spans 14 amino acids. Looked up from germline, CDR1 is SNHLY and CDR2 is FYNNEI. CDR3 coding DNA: TGTGCCAGCAGTGACAGTTATTTAAATCAGCCCCAGCATTTT. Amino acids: CASSDSYLNQPQHF.

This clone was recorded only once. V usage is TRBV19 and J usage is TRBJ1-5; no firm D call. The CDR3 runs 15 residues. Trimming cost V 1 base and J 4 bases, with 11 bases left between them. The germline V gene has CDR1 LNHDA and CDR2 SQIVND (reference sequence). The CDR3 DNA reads TGTGCCAGTAGTATAGCCCGCACACGTAATCAGCCCCAGCATTTT. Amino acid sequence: CASSIARTRNQPQHF.

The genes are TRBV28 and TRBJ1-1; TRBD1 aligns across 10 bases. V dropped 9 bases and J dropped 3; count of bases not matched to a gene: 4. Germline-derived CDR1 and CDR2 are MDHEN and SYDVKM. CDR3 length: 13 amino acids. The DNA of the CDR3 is TGTGCCAGTGACAGGGGGCAGGACACTGAAGCTTTCTTT. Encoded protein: CASDRGQDTEAFF.

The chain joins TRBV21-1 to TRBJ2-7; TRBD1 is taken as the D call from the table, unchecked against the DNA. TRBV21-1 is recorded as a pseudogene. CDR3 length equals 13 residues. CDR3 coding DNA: TGTGCCAGCAGCCCCAAGGGGTCCTACGAGCAGTACTTC. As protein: CASSPKGSYEQYF.

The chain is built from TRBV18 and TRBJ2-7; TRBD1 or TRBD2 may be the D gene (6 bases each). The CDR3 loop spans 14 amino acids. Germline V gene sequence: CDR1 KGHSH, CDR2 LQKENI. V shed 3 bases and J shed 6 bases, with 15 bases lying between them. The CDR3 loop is CASSPGPGAVEQYF. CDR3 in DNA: TGTGCCAGCTCACCTGGCCCGGGGGCGGTCGAGCAGTACTTC.

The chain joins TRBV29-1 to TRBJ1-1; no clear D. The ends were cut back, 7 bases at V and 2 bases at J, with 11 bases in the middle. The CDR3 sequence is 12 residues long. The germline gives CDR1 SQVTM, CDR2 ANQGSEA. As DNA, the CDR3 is TGCAGCGCTGGCACAGCTAACACTGAAGCTTTCTTT. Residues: CSAGTANTEAFF.

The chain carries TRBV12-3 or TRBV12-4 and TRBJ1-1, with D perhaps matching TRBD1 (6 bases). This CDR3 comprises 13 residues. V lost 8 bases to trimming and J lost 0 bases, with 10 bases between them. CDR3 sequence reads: CASYNRVNTEAFF. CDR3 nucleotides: TGTGCCAGCTACAACAGGGTGAACACTGAAGCTTTCTTT.

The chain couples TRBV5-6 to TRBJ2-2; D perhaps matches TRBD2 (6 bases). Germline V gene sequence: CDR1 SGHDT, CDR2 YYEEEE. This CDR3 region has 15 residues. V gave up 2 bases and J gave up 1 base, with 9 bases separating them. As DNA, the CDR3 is TGTGCCAGCAGCTTACCGGGACTGAACACCGGGGAGCTGTTTTTT. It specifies CASSLPGLNTGELFF. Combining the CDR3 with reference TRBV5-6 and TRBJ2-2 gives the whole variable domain DAGVTQSPTHLIKTRGQQVTLRCSPKSGHDTVSWYQQALGQGPQFIFQYYEEEERQRGNFPDRFSGHQFPNYSSELNVNALLLGDSALYLCASSLPGLNTGELFFGEGSRLTVL.

The CDR3 bases are TGTGCCAGCAGCTTGGGTATCAGGGGGGCCCAGTACTTC. Protein: CASSLGIRGAQYF. V usage is TRBV7-3 and J usage is TRBJ2-5, with D perhaps matching TRBD1 (7 bases). The CDR3 length is 13 residues. The germline gives CDR1 SGHTA, CDR2 FQGTGA. The ends were cut back, 3 bases at V and 9 bases at J, with 14 bases in the middle.

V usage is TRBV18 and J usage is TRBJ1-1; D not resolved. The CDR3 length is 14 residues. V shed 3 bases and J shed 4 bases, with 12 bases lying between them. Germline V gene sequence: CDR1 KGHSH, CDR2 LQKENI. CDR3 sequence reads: CASSPTSHPTEAFF. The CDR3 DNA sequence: TGTGCCAGCTCACCCACCAGCCACCCCACTGAAGCTTTCTTT.

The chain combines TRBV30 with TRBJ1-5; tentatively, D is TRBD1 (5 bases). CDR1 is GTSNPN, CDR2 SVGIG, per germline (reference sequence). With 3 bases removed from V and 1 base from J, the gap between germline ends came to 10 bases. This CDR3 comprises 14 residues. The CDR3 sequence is CAWSPGRSNQPQHF. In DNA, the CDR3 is TGTGCCTGGAGCCCAGGGCGAAGCAATCAGCCCCAGCATTTT.

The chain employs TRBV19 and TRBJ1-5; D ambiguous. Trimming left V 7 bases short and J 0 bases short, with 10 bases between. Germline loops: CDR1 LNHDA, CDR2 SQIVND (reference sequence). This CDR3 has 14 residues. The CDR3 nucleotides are TGTGCCAGTACTAAAGGGCCTAGCAATCAGCCCCAGCATTTT. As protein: CASTKGPSNQPQHF.

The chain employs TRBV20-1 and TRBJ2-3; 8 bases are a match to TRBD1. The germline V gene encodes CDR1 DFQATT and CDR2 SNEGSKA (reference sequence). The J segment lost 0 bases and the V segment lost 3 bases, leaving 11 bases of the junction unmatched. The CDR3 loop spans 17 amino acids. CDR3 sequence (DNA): TGCAGTGCTAGTCTGCCCCGACAGGGGTCGAGCACAGATACGCAGTATTTT. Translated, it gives CSASLPRQGSSTDTQYF.

This CDR3 is CASSLARQDSNQPQHF. CDR3 coding DNA: TGCGCCAGCAGCTTGGCCAGACAGGATAGCAATCAGCCCCAGCATTTT. This chain joins TRBV5-1 and TRBJ1-5, with D perhaps TRBD1 (6 bases). The length of the CDR3 is 16 residues. The V and J ends lost 0 bases and 0 bases respectively, with 10 bases between them. In germline, CDR1 is SGHRS, CDR2 YFSETQ.

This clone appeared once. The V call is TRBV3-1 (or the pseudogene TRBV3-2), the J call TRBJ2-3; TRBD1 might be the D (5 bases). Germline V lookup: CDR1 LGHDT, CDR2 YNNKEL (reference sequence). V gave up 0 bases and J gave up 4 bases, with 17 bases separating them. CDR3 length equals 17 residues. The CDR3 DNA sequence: TGTGCCAGCAGCCAAGATCATCCGCAGGGTGCCCCAGATACGCAGTATTTT. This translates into CASSQDHPQGAPDTQYF.

Here the CDR3 reads CASSFFSGVETQYF. CDR3 nucleotides: TGTGCCAGCAGCTTTTTTAGCGGGGTTGAGACCCAGTACTTC. The rearrangement links TRBV5-6 to TRBJ2-5; 8 positions agree with TRBD2. Per germline, CDR1 SGHDT and CDR2 YYEEEE. This CDR3 contains 14 residues. V was pared by 2 bases and J by 5 bases, with 5 bases of the junction left unmatched.

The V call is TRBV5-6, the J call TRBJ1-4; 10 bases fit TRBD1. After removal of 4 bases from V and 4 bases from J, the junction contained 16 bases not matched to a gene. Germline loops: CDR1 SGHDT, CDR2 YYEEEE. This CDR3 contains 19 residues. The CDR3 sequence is CASSTSGQGIEYGNEKLFF. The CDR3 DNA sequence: TGTGCCAGCAGCACCTCGGGACAGGGGATCGAGTATGGTAATGAAAAACTGTTTTTT.

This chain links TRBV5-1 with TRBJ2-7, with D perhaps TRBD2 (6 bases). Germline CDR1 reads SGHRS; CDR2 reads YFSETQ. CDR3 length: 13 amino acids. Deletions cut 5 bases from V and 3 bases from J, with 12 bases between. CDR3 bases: TGCGCCAGCAGGGAGGGTCTGGGCTACGAGCAGTACTTC. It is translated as CASREGLGYEQYF. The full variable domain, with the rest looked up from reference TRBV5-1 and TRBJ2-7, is KAGVTQTPRYLIKTRGQQVTLSCSPISGHRSVSWYQQTPGQGLQFLFEYFSETQRNKGNFPGRFSGRQFSNSRSEMNVSTLELGDSALYLCASREGLGYEQYFGPGTRLTVT.

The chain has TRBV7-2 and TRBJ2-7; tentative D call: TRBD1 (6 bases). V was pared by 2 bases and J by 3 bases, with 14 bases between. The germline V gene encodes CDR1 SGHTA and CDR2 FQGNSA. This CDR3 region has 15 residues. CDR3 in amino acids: CASSLSSGTIYEQYF. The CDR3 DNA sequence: TGTGCCAGCAGCTTATCGTCCGGGACAATCTACGAGCAGTACTTC.

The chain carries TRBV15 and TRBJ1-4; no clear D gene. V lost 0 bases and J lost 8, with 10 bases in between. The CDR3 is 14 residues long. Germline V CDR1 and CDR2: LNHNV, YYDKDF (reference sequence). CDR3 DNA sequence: TGTGCCACCAGCAGAGATGGCCCGGGAGAAAAACTGTTTTTT. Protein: CATSRDGPGEKLFF.

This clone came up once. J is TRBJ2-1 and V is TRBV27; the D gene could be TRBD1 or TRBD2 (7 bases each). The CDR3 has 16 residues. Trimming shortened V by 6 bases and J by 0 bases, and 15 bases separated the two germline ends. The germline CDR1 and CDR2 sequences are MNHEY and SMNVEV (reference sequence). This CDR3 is CASSKGGGLSYNEQFF. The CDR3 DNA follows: TGTGCCAGCAGCAAGGGAGGGGGCCTCTCCTACAATGAGCAGTTCTTC.

CDR3 bases: TGTGCCACCAGTCAGAAGGGGGGCTATGGCTACACCTTC. This translates into CATSQKGGYGYTF. This rearrangement joins TRBV15 to TRBJ1-2; perhaps TRBD1 as D (6 bases). The CDR3 extends over 13 amino acids. Germline CDR1 LNHNV, CDR2 YYDKDF (reference sequence). V gave up 6 bases and J gave up 4 bases, with 12 bases separating them.

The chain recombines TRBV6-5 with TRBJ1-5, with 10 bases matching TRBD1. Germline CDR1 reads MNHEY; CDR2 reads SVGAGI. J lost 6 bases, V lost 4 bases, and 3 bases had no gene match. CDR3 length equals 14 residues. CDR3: CASSWTGGGQPQHF. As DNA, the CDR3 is TGTGCCAGCAGTTGGACAGGGGGAGGTCAGCCCCAGCATTTT.

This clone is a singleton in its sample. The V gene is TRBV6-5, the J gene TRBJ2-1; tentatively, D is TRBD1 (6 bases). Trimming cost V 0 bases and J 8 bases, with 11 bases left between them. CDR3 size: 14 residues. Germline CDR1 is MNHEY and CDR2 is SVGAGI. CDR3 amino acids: CASSYSSGEDEQFF. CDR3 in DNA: TGTGCCAGCAGTTACTCGTCAGGGGAAGATGAGCAGTTCTTC.

CDR3 in DNA: TGTGCCACCAGTGATTTAGGGGGGGGCGCAGATACGCAGTATTTT. This gives the protein CATSDLGGGADTQYF. The chain has TRBV24-1 and TRBJ2-3; D is perhaps TRBD2 (7 bases). The CDR3 is made up of 15 amino acids. Germline loops: CDR1 KGHDR, CDR2 SFDVKD. Trimming left V 1 base short and J 4 bases short, with 11 bases between.

This chain's CDR3 is CASRGGLASRETQYF. The CDR3 nucleotides are TGTGCCAGCAGGGGTGGTTTAGCCTCCCGAGAGACCCAGTACTTC. This chain uses TRBV6-6 with TRBJ2-5; no clear D. The CDR3 is 15 residues long. Germline CDR1 MNHNY, CDR2 SVGAGI (reference sequence). V gave up 6 bases and J gave up 4 bases, with 18 bases separating them.